This TCR beta chain is from a study of CD8 T cells in ankylosing spondylitis. Regarding the study as a whole: Matched ankylosing spondylitis synovial fluid reportedly contained a significantly enriched population of disease-linked clones. What appeared characteristic of ankylosing spondylitis blood was a TCR beta motif of fewer than ten highly homologous variants. As for the disease-linked clones, they showed a CD8+ phenotype and occurred at relatively low frequencies in peripheral blood.

This CDR3 is 15 amino acids long. Germline loops: CDR1 SGHAT, CDR2 FQNNGV. Losses at the gene ends were 5 bases for V and 1 base for J; bases not matched to a gene: 4. Quantitative 5'-RACE was performed with molecular barcodes, and it yielded the TCR beta libraries. TCRdb fed the 5' RACE reads into MiXCR, producing one record per CDR3 protein. The repertoire holds about 220,000 distinct CDR3 sequences, with about 10% as singletons. This clonotype was found many times. Antigen: not known. The chain links TRBV11-2 to TRBJ2-3, with 9 bases aligning to TRBD1. Sequenced: blood, either unsorted or a sorted T cell fraction (not recorded which). This receptor was identified in a male donor with ankylosing spondylitis or in good health (not recorded which). The CDR3 spells CASSPRDRGTDTQYF. The CDR3 nucleotides read TGTGCCAGCAGCCCCCGGGACAGGGGCACAGATACGCAGTATTTT.